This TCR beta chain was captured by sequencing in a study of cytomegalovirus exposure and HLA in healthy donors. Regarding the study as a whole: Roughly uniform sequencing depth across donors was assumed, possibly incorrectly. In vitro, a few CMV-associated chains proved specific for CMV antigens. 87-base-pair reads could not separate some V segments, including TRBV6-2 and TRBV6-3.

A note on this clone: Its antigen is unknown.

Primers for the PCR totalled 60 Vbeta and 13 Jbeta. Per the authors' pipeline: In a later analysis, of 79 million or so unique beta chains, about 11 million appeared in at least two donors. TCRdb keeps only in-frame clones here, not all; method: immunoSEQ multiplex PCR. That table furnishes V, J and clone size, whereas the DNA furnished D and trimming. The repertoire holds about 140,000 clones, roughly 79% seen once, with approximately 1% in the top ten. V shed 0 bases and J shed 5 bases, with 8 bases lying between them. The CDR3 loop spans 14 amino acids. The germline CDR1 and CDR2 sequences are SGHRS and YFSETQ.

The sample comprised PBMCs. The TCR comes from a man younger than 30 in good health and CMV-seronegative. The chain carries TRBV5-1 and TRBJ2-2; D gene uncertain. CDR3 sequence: CASSLAQETGELFF. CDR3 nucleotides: TGCGCCAGCAGCTTGGCCCAGGAAACCGGGGAGCTGTTTTTT.